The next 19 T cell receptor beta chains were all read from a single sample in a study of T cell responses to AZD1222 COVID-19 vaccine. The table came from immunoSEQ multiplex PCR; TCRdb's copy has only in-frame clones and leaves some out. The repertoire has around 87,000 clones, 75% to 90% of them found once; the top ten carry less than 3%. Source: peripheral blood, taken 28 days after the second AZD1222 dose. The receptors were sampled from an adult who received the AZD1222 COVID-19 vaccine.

The CDR3 loop is CASRRTNTGNTIYF. The DNA for the CDR3 is TGTGCCAGCAGACGGACAAACACTGGAAACACCATATATTTT. V is TRBV6-5 and J is TRBJ1-3; D may be TRBD1 (5 bases). This CDR3 comprises 14 residues. The germline V gene has CDR1 MNHEY and CDR2 SVGAGI. Trimming cost V 6 bases and J 2 bases, with 11 bases left between them.

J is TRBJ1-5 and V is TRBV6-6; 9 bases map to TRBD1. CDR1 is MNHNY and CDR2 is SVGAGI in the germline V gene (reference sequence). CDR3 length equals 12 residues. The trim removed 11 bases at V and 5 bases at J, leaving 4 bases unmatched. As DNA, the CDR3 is TGTGCCGGGGACAGGGAATATCAGCCCCAGCATTTT. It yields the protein CAGDREYQPQHF.

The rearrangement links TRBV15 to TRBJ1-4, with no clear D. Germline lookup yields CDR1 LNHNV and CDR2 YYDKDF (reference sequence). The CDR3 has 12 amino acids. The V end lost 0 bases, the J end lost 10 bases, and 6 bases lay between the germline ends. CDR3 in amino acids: CATSREHGKLFF. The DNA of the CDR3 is TGTGCCACCAGCAGAGAACATGGAAAACTGTTTTTT.

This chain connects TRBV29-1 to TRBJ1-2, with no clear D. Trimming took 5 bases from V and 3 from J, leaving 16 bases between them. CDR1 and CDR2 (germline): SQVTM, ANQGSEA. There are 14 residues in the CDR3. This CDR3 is CSVFGADFDYGYTF. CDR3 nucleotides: TGCAGCGTTTTTGGTGCGGATTTCGACTATGGCTACACCTTC.

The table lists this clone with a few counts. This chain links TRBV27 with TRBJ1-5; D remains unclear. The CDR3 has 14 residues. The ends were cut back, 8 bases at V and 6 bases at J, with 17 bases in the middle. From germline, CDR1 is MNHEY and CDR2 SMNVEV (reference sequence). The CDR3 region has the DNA TGTGCCAGCGCAACGAAATCGACCGGTCAGCCCCAGCATTTT. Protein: CASATKSTGQPQHF.

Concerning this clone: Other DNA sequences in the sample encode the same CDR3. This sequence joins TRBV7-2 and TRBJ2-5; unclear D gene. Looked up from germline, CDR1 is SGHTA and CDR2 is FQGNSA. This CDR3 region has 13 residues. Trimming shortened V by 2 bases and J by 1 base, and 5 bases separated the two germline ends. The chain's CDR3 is CASSLNSQETQYF. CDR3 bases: TGTGCCAGCAGCTTAAACTCCCAAGAGACCCAGTACTTC.

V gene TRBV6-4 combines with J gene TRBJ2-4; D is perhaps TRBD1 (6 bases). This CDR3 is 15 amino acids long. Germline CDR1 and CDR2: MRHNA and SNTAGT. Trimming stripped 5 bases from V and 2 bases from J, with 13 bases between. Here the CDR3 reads CASSLPTGSKNIQYF. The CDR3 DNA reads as TGTGCCAGCAGTCTACCCACAGGGTCCAAAAACATTCAGTACTTC.

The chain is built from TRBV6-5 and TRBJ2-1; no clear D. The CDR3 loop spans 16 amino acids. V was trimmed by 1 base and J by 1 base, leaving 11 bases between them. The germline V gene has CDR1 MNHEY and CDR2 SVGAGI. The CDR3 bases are TGTGCCAGCAGTTACTTGGCAAGGCTTTCCTACAATGAGCAGTTCTTC. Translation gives CASSYLARLSYNEQFF.

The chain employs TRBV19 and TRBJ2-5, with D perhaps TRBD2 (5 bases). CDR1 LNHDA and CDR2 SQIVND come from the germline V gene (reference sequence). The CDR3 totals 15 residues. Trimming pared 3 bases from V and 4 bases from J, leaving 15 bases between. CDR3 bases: TGTGCCAGTAGTATGCTCCGCCCACGGGGAGAGACCCAGTACTTC. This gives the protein CASSMLRPRGETQYF.

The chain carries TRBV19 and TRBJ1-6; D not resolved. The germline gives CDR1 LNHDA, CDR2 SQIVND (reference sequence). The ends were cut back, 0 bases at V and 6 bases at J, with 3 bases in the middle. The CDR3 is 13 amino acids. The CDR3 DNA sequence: TGTGCCAGTAGTATAGAAGTTAATTCACCCCTCCACTTT. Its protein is CASSIEVNSPLHF.

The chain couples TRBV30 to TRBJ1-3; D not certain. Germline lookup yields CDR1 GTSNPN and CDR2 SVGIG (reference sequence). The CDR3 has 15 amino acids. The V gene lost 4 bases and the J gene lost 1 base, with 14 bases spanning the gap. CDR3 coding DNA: TGTGCCTGGACTGACGTGCCGAGGTCTGGAAACACCATATATTTT. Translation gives CAWTDVPRSGNTIYF.

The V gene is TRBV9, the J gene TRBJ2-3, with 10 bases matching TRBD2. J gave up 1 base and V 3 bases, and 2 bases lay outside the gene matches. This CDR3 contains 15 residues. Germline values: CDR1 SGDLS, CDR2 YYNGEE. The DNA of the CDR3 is TGTGCCAGCAGCGGTACTAGCGGGGGCACAGATACGCAGTATTTT. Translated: CASSGTSGGTDTQYF.

In DNA form, the CDR3 reads TGTGCCAGCCCCCCAAGGGCGGGGGGTTACAATGAGCAGTTCTTC. Its protein is CASPPRAGGYNEQFF. V and J are TRBV6-5 and TRBJ2-1, with TRBD2 matching 8 bases. Trimming at V came to 8 bases and at J to 4 bases, leaving 10 bases not matched to a gene. Looked up from germline, CDR1 is MNHEY and CDR2 is SVGAGI. This CDR3 region has 15 residues.

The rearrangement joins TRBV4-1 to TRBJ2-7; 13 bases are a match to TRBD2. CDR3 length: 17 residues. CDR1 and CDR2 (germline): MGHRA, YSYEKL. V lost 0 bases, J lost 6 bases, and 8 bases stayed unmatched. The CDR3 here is CASSQDPGTSGNGEQYF. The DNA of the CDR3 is TGCGCCAGCAGCCAAGACCCAGGGACTAGCGGGAATGGCGAGCAGTACTTC.

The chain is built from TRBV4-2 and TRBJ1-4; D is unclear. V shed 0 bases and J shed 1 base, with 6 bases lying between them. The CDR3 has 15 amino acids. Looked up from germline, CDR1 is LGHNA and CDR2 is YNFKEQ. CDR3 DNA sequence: TGTGCCAGCAGCCAAGAACCGGGAACTAATGAAAAACTGTTTTTT. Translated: CASSQEPGTNEKLFF.

CDR3 DNA sequence: TGTGCCAGCAGCTTAACTGGCAGGGTATCTAGTGAGCAGTTCTTC. This sequence encodes CASSLTGRVSSEQFF. This chain connects TRBV7-6 to TRBJ2-1, with D tentatively TRBD1 (5 bases). Germline V CDR1 and CDR2: SGHVS, FNYEAQ. Trimming cost V 2 bases and J 9 bases, with 17 bases left between them. The CDR3 runs to 15 residues. The full variable domain, with the rest looked up from reference TRBV7-6 and TRBJ2-1, is GAGVSQSPRYKVTKRGQDVALRCDPISGHVSLYWYRQALGQGPEFLTYFNYEAQQDKSGLPNDRFSAERPEGSISTLTIQRTEQRDSAMYRCASSLTGRVSSEQFFGPGTRLTVL.

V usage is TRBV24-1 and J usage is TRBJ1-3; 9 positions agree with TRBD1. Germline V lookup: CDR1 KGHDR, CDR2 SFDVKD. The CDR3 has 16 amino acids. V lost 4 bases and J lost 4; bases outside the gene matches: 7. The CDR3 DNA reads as TGTGCCACCAGTGAGGGGGACAGGGCAGCCGGAAACACCATATATTTT. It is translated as CATSEGDRAAGNTIYF.

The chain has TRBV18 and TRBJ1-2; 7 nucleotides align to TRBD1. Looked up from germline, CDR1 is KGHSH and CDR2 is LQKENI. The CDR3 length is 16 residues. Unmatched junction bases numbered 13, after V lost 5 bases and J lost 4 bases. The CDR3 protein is CASSVTGTDITYGYTF. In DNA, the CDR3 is TGTGCCAGCTCAGTAACCGGGACAGATATAACCTATGGCTACACCTTC.

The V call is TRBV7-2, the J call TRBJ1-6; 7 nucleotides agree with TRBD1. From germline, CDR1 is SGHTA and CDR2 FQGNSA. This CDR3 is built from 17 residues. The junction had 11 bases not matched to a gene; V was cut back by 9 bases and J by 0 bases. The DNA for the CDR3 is TGTGCCAGTAGACAGGGATCCACGAGCTCCTATAATTCACCCCTCCACTTT. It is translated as CASRQGSTSSYNSPLHF.